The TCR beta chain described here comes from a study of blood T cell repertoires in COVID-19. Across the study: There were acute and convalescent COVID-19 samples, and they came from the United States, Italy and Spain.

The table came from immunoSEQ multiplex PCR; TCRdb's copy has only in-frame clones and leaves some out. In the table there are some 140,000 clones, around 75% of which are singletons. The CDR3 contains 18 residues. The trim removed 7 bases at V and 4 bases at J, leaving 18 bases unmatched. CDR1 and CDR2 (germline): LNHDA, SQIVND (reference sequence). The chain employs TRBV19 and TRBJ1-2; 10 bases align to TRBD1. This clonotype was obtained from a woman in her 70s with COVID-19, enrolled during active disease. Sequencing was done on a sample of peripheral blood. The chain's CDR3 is CASKRTGTGAPRPYGYTF. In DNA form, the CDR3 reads TGTGCCAGTAAGAGGACCGGGACAGGGGCCCCAAGGCCCTATGGCTACACCTTC.